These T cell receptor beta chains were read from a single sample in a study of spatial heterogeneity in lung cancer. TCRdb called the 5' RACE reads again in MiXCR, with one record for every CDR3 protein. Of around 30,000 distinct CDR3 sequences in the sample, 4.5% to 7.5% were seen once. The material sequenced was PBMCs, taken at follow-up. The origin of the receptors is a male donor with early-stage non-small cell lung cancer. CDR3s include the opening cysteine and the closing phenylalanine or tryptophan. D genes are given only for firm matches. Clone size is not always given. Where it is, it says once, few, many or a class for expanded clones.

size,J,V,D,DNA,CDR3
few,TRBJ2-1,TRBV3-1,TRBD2,TGTGCCAGCAGCCGAGCGGGAGGAGGCAATGAGCAGTTCTTC,CASSRAGGGNEQFF
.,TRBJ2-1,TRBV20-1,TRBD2,TGCAGTGCTAGCGGCGGGAGCTCCTACAATGAGCAGTTCTTC,CSASGGSSYNEQFF
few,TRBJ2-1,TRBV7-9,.,TGTGCCAGCAGCCGCCTGGCGAGAGCCACTTACAATGAGCAGTTCTTC,CASSRLARATYNEQFF
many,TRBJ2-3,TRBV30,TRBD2,TGTGCCTGGAGTGCGTCGGTGGCGGCGGGGGGCGCAGATACGCAGTATTTT,CAWSASVAAGGADTQYF
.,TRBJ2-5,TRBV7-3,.,TGTGCCAGCAGCCAATTCCCGGGAGCCAACCAAGAGACCCAGTACTTC,CASSQFPGANQETQYF
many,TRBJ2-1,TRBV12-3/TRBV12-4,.,TGTGCCAGCAGTTTAAGGGCAGGCGGTGAGCAGTTCTTC,CASSLRAGGEQFF
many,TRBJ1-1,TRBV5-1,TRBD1,TGCGCCAGCAGCTTGGTGGGACAGGGGGCGACTGAAGCTTTCTTT,CASSLVGQGATEAFF
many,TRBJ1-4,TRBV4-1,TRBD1,TGCGCCAGCAGCCAAGTAGGGACAGGGTCTGAAAAACTGTTTTTT,CASSQVGTGSEKLFF
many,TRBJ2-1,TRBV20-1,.,TGCAGTGCTACAGGTGCGGCTAGCTTTCACAATGAGCAGTTCTTC,CSATGAASFHNEQFF
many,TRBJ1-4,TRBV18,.,TGTGCCAGCTCACCAAGGACAGAGGCCGATGAAAAACTGTTTTTT,CASSPRTEADEKLFF
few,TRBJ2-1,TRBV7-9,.,TGTGCCAGCAGCTTAGCCGACCCTACCTACAATGAGCAGTTCTTC,CASSLADPTYNEQFF
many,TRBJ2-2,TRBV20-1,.,TGCAGTGCTATTAGTCCTCTCACCGGGGAGCTGTTTTTT,CSAISPLTGELFF
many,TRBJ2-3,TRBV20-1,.,TGCAGTGCTAGTGGCGGGCCTAAGTCAGATACGCAGTATTTT,CSASGGPKSDTQYF
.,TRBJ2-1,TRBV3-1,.,TGTGCCAGCAGCCGTAGACAGGAGAACAATGAGCAGTTCTTC,CASSRRQENNEQFF
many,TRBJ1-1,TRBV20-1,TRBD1,TGCAGTGCCGTCGGACAGGGGTTGACTGAAGCTTTCTTT,CSAVGQGLTEAFF
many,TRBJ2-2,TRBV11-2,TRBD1,TGTGCCAGCAGCTCCTCTTACCTCGGACAGGGGGAATCCGGGGAGCTGTTTTTT,CASSSSYLGQGESGELFF
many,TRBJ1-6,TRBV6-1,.,TGTGCCAGCAGTGAAGAGACCTACAATTCACCCCTCCACTTT,CASSEETYNSPLHF
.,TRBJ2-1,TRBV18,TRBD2,TGTGCCAGCTCACCAGAGGGAGGGCGATTACTACAGTTCTTC,CASSPEGGRLLQFF
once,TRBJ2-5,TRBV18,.,TGTGCCAGCTCACCGATGACGACGCAAGAGACCCAGTACTTC,CASSPMTTQETQYF
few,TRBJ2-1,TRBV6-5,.,TGTGCCAGCAGTTATATGGCTCAGCAGTTCTTC,CASSYMAQQFF
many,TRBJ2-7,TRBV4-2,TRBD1,TGTGCCAGCAGCCAAGAAACAACAGGGGCAAGCTACGAGCAGTACTTC,CASSQETTGASYEQYF
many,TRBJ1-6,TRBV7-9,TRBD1,TGTGCCAGCAGCTCGGACAGGGTGAGGTCACCCCTCCACTTT,CASSSDRVRSPLHF
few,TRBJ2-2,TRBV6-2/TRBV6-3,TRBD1,TGTGCCGGACAGGGGCCGTACACCGGGGAGCTGTTTTTT,CAGQGPYTGELFF
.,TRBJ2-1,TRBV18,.,TGTGCCAGCTCACCGTCCAGAAGCAATGAGCAGTTCTTC,CASSPSRSNEQFF
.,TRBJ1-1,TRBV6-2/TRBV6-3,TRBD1,TGTGCCAGCAGCCGGGACAGGGGACGAGGGACTGAAGCTTTCTTT,CASSRDRGRGTEAFF
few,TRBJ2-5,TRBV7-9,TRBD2,TGTGCCAGCAGCTTCGGGCCAGCGGGGGACCTCCAAGAGACCCAGTACTTC,CASSFGPAGDLQETQYF
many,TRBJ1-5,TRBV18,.,TGTGCCAGCTCAGCGGCGAGAGAAAGCAATCAGCCCCAGCATTTT,CASSAARESNQPQHF
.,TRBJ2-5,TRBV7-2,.,TGTGCCAGCTGCTGGGGCGGGACTCGAGAGACCCAGTACTTC,CASCWGGTRETQYF
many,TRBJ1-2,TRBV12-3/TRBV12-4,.,TGTGCCAGCAGTTCCAGACAGATTAACGGCTACACCTTC,CASSSRQINGYTF
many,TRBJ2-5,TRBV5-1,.,TGCGCCAGCAGCCAGCCCGAGGGGGGGGTGGAGACCCAGTACTTC,CASSQPEGGVETQYF
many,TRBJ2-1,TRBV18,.,TGTGCCAGCTCACCACAAGGCCGGGATGAGCAGTTCTTC,CASSPQGRDEQFF
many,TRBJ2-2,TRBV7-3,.,TGTGCCAGCAGCTCGAGCGGGCGGAACACCGGGGAGCTGTTTTTT,CASSSSGRNTGELFF
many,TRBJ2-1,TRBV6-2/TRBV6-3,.,TGTGCCAGCAGTTCCCCCTTTCTTGTGAACAATGAGCAGTTCTTC,CASSSPFLVNNEQFF
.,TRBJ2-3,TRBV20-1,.,TGCAGTGCCCCATCGAGGGTTCGCACAGATACGCAGTATTTT,CSAPSRVRTDTQYF
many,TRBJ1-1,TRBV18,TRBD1,TGTGCCAGCGCGGGACAGGGGGACACTGAAGCTTTCTTT,CASAGQGDTEAFF
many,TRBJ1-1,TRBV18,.,TGTGCCAGCTCACCCACGACAGCCTCAGGTGGGTGGGGGGACGGAGCTTTCTTT,CASSPTTASGGWGDGAFF
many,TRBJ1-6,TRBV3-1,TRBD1,TGTGCCAGCAGCCGGAAAGGACAGGGGAGCTCACCCCTCCACTTT,CASSRKGQGSSPLHF
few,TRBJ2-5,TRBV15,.,TGTGCCACCAGCAGAGACCCGGGAACCCGAGAGACCCAGTACTTC,CATSRDPGTRETQYF
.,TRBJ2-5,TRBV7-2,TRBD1,TGTGCCAGCAGCTTAGTGAGGGGGCTTAGGGAGACCCAGTACTTC,CASSLVRGLRETQYF
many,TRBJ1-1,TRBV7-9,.,TGTGCCAGCAGCACGACGGGAGCTGAAGCTTTCTTT,CASSTTGAEAFF
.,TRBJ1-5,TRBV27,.,TGTGCCAGCAGCCCCACGGGGGGCCGCCAGCCCCAGCATTTT,CASSPTGGRQPQHF
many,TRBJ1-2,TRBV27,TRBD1,TGTGCCAGCAGTCCTAGACAGGGGAATGGCTACACCTTC,CASSPRQGNGYTF
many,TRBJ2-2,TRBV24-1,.,TGTGCCACCAGTGATTGGGGAGGGAACACCGGGGAGCTGTTTTTT,CATSDWGGNTGELFF
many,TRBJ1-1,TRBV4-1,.,TGCGCCAGCAGCCAAGATAAAGGACACGACACTGAAGCTTTCTTT,CASSQDKGHDTEAFF
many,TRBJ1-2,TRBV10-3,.,TGTGCCATCAGTTACAGGGATGGCGGCTACACCTTC,CAISYRDGGYTF
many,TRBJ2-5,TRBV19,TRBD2,TGTGCCAGTAGTTCCCCGGGACTAGGGACCGAAGAGACCCAGTACTTC,CASSSPGLGTEETQYF
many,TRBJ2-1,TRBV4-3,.,TGCGCCAGCAGCCAAGATCAGGGCCTCTACAATGAGCAGTTCTTC,CASSQDQGLYNEQFF
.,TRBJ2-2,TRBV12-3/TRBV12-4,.,TGTGCCAGCAGTTTGGTCAGGGGGGCCGGGGAGCTGTTTTTT,CASSLVRGAGELFF
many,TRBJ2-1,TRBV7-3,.,TGTGCCAGCAGCTTAAATCGAAACAATGAGCAGTTCTTC,CASSLNRNNEQFF
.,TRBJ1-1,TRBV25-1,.,TGTGCCAGCTCCTCGGACACCAACACTGAAGCTTTCTTT,CASSSDTNTEAFF
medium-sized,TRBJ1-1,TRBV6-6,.,TGTGCCAGCAGTCACGACAGGAACGCTGAAGCTTTCTTT,CASSHDRNAEAFF
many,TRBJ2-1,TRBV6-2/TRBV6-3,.,TGTGCCAGCAGTTACGAAGGGGAGCAGTTCTTC,CASSYEGEQFF
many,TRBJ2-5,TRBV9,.,TGTGCCAGCAGCGTAGGATCGCGGGACTCTGGGGAGACCCAGTACTTC,CASSVGSRDSGETQYF
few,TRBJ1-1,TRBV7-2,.,TGTGCCAGCAGCTCGGGACAGAACACTGAAGCTTTCTTT,CASSSGQNTEAFF